This T cell receptor (beta chain) emerged from a study of T cells after yellow fever vaccination. About the research overall: SMART-Seq v4 Ultra Low Input prepared the low-cell-number fractions.

Each CDR3 protein gets one entry after TCRdb re-called the 5' RACE reads with MiXCR. The sample has 500,000 to 650,000 distinct CDR3 sequences; 9% to 15% are singletons. Germline V gene lookup returns CDR1 SGHRS and CDR2 YFSETQ. The length of the CDR3 is 14 residues. The trim removed 1 base at V and 2 bases at J, leaving 2 bases unmatched. Study conclusions and caveats: A large majority of primary-vaccination clones showed up again after the booster (about 97% CD4, 75% to 90% CD8).

The sample holds many counts of this clonotype. Its antigen is unidentified. The sequencing here drew on PBMCs, taken on the day of the yellow fever booster vaccination. This chain uses TRBV5-1 with TRBJ2-5; 7 bases line up with TRBD1. This TCR came from a man aged 30 to 39 who received the YFV17D yellow fever vaccine. The CDR3 here is CASSLTGVQETQYF. In DNA form, the CDR3 reads TGCGCCAGCAGCTTGACAGGGGTTCAAGAGACCCAGTACTTC.